A single sample is the source of the 7 T cell receptor beta chains below, sequenced in a study of human T cells and chemical hapten exposure. TCRdb redid the calling of the RACE reads with MiXCR, one entry per CDR3 protein. This table holds some 380,000 distinct CDR3 sequences, approximately 4.4% found once. The sample's time point: patch test 1, 2 weeks after DPC sensitization. Treatment specified: therapeutic diphenylcyclopropenone sensitization with weekly scalp DPC. The specimen was whole blood, collected in connection with sensitization to the hapten diphenylcyclopropenone (DPC). The source of these receptors is a woman aged 45-65 years with alopecia areata. Some clones in this sample may be carry-over from other donors' samples.

V and J are TRBV27 and TRBJ2-1, with TRBD2 matching 12 bases. CDR1 and CDR2 from the germline V gene are MNHEY and SMNVEV (reference sequence). The length of the CDR3 is 17 residues. The junction had 8 bases not matched to a gene; V was cut back by 6 bases and J by 2 bases. The CDR3 spells CASRLAGGPLPYNEQFF. The CDR3 DNA reads TGTGCCAGCAGACTAGCGGGGGGCCCCTTGCCCTACAATGAGCAGTTCTTC.

The chain employs TRBV27 and TRBJ2-1; no firm D call. Germline CDR1 and CDR2: MNHEY and SMNVEV (reference sequence). Trimming removed 5 bases from V and 3 bases from J, with 17 bases in between. There are 16 residues in the CDR3. CDR3 sequence: CASSPSSGQYYNEQFF. CDR3 nucleotides: TGTGCCAGCAGTCCCTCATCTGGGCAGTACTACAATGAGCAGTTCTTC.

This clonotype was counted a few times. The chain joins TRBV2 to TRBJ1-4; 8 nucleotides align to TRBD1. Trimming took 5 bases from V and 7 from J; bases not matched to a gene: 6. Germline assignment: CDR1 SNHLY and CDR2 FYNNEI. The CDR3 is made up of 14 amino acids. The CDR3 DNA sequence: TGTGCCAGCAGTCGACAGGGGAGAGGTGAAAAACTGTTTTTT. It specifies CASSRQGRGEKLFF.

V usage is TRBV21-1 and J usage is TRBJ2-5. TRBV21-1 is a pseudogene. There are 15 residues in the CDR3. The CDR3 DNA follows: TGTGCCAGCAGCAAAGATTGGACGGACCAAGAGACCCAGTACTTC. This encodes CASSKDWTDQETQYF.

There are many counts of this clonotype. The chain links TRBV5-1 to TRBJ1-5; D ambiguous. CDR3 length: 14 amino acids. The ends were cut back, 0 bases at V and 3 bases at J, with 7 bases in the middle. CDR1 SGHRS and CDR2 YFSETQ come from the germline V gene. The CDR3 region has the DNA TGCGCCAGCAGCTTGGCCGGGCTCAATCAGCCCCAGCATTTT. Amino acids: CASSLAGLNQPQHF.

This clonotype was counted at least ten times. The chain carries TRBV29-1 and TRBJ2-1; no definite D call. The CDR3 extends over 13 amino acids. Between the trimmed V and J ends, which lost 7 bases and 4 bases, there was a span of 14 bases. The germline gives CDR1 SQVTM, CDR2 ANQGSEA. CDR3: CSARPNIYNEQFF. CDR3 coding DNA: TGCAGCGCAAGACCTAACATTTACAATGAGCAGTTCTTC.

This clonotype was counted only a few times. The genes are TRBV5-6 and TRBJ2-5, with TRBD2 identical over 7 bases. Trimming removed 1 base from V and 1 base from J; junction bases left unmatched: 4. The CDR3 consists of 15 residues. Germline CDR1 reads SGHDT; CDR2 reads YYEEEE. The CDR3 DNA follows: TGTGCCAGCAGCTTGACTTCTAGCGGCCAAGAGACCCAGTACTTC. The encoded protein is CASSLTSSGQETQYF.